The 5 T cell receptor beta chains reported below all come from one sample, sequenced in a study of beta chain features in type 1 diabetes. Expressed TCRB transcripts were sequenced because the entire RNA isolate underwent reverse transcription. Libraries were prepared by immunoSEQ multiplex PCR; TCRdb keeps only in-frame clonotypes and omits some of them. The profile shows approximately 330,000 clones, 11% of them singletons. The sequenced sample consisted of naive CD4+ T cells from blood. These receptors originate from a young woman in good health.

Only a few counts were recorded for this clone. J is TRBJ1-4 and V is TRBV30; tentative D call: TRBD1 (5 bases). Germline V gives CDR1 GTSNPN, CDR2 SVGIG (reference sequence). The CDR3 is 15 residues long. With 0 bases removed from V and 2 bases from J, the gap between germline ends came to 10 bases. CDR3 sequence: CAWSVPAGTNEKLFF. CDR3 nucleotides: TGTGCCTGGAGTGTACCGGCAGGGACTAATGAAAAACTGTTTTTT.

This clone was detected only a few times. The CDR3 here is CASSVGLAPYEQYF. The DNA of the CDR3 is TGTGCCAGCAGCGTCGGCTTAGCTCCCTACGAGCAGTACTTC. The chain is built from TRBV7-2 and TRBJ2-7, with D uncertain. The CDR3 spans 14 residues. The germline V and J ends were trimmed by 5 bases and 2 bases, with 13 bases remaining between them. CDR1 is SGHTA and CDR2 is FQGNSA in the germline V gene.

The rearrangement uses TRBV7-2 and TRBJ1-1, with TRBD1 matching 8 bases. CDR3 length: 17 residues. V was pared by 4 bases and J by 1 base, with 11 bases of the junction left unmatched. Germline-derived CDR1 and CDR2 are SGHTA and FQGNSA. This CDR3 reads CASSSPGQASTNTEAFF. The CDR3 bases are TGTGCCAGCAGCTCTCCGGGACAGGCATCAACGAACACTGAAGCTTTCTTT.

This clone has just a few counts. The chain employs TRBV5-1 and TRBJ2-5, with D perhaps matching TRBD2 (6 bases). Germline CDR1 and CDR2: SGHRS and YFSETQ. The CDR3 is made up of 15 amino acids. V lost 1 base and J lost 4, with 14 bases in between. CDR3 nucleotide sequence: TGCGCCAGCAGCTTGCTTAGCGGCCCGGGAGAGACCCAGTACTTC. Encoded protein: CASSLLSGPGETQYF. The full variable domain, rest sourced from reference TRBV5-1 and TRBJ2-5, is KAGVTQTPRYLIKTRGQQVTLSCSPISGHRSVSWYQQTPGQGLQFLFEYFSETQRNKGNFPGRFSGRQFSNSRSEMNVSTLELGDSALYLCASSLLSGPGETQYFGPGTRLLVL.

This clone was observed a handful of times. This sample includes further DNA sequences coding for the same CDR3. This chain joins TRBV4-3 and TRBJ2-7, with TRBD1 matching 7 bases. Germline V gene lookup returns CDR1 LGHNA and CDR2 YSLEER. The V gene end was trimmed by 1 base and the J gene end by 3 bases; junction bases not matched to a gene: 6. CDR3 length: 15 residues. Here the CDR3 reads CASSQVAGGIYEQYF. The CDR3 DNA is TGCGCCAGCAGCCAAGTGGCAGGGGGAATCTACGAGCAGTACTTC.